The sequence of this TCR beta chain was determined in a study of shared clonotypes between healthy human individuals. Whole-study context: Every donor yielded three CD4 naive, three CD4 memory, two CD8 naive and one CD8 memory plate. Findings of the study overall: With a handful of donors compared, around 5.4% of naive CD4 clonotypes were shared.

Trimming removed 5 bases at V and 8 bases at J, with 11 bases between. The CDR3 spans 12 residues. Germline CDR1 reads LNHNV; CDR2 reads YYDKDF (reference sequence). Sorted-subset replicate PCRs used 200 ng DNA, approximately 33,000 T cell genomes. Measured with immunoSEQ multiplex PCR; TCRdb has only the in-frame clones, and not every one. The sample holds about 340,000 clones, about 70% seen once. As concerns this clone: Its antigen is unidentified.

The material sequenced was memory CD4+ T cells sorted from blood. Subset of the sample: CD45RA-negative fraction. The V gene is TRBV15, the J gene TRBJ2-3; maybe TRBD2 (5 bases). The source of this sequence is a man younger than 40 in good health. The CDR3 reads CATSQKRGTQYF. In DNA, the CDR3 is TGTGCCACCAGCCAGAAACGGGGTACGCAGTATTTT.